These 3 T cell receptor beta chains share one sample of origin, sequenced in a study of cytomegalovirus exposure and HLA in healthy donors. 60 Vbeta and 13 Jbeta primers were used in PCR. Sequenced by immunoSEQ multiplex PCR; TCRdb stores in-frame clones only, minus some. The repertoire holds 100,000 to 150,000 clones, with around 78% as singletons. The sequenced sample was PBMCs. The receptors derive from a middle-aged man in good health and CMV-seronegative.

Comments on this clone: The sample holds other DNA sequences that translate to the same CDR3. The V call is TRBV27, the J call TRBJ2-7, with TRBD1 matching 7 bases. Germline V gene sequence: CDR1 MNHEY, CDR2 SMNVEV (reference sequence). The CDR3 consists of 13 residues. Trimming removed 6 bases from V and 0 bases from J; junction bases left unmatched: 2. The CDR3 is CASRRQGSYEQYF. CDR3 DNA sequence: TGTGCCAGCAGAAGACAGGGCTCCTACGAGCAGTACTTC.

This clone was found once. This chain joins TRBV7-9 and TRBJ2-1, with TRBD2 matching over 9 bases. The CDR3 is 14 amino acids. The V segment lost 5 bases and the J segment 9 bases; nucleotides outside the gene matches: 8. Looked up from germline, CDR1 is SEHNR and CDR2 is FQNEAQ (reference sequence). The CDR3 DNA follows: TGTGCCAGCAGCCCATTAGCGGGAGACTCTGAGCAGTTCTTC. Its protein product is CASSPLAGDSEQFF.

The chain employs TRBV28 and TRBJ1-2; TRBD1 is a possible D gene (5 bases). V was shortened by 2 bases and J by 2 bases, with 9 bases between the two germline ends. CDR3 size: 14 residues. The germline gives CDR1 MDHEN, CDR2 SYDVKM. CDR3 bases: TGTGCCAGCAGTTTACCCCGACAGAACTATGGCTACACCTTC. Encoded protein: CASSLPRQNYGYTF.